This T cell receptor (beta chain) was sequenced during a study of blood T cell repertoires in COVID-19. Germline values: CDR1 WNHNN, CDR2 SYGVQD (reference sequence). The V and J ends lost 5 bases and 0 bases respectively, with 3 bases between them. The CDR3 consists of 12 residues. Original analysis: Quantification of nucleated cells was approximated via reference gene primer amplification. Here immunoSEQ multiplex PCR was the method, and the copy in TCRdb shows in-frame clones only, minus some. V, J and clone size are taken as reported in that table, and D and trimming were inferred from the DNA itself. The sample records about 220,000 clones, about 86% being singletons. Enrolment of Seattle patients took place during active infection, and they were followed longitudinally.

This clonotype was sampled from a woman in her fifties or sixties with COVID-19, enrolled during active disease. V usage is TRBV10-1 and J usage is TRBJ2-3; unclear D gene. Sequenced input: peripheral blood. The CDR3 region has the DNA TGCGCCAGCAGTCCGAGCACAGATACGCAGTATTTT. Residues: CASSPSTDTQYF.